This is a list of T cell receptor beta chains from one sample in a study of T cells in Graves' hyperthyroidism and ophthalmopathy. TCRdb used MiXCR to reprocess the multiplex PCR reads, holding one entry per CDR3 protein. The sample consists of about 400,000 distinct CDR3 sequences, roughly 14% of them appearing once. Sample: blood. The receptors derive from a young man with Graves' ophthalmopathy. The conserved cysteine and the conserved F or W are not part of the CDR3 here. Clone sizes are given selectively: once, few, many, or a class where the clone is expanded.

ASITGNYGYT	TRBJ1-2	few	TRBV6-1
ASSQVEGRTLGNEQF	TRBJ2-1	NA	TRBV4-1
ASILSRGAF	TRBJ1-1	NA	TRBV6-1
ASSPRALSRDTEAF	TRBJ1-1	few	TRBV13
ASSGPGARIYEQY	TRBJ2-7	few	TRBV2
ASSYPTGFNQPQH	TRBJ1-5	many	TRBV6-2/TRBV6-3
ASSPRADEQY	TRBJ2-7	NA	TRBV18
ASSLMGGPYEQY	TRBJ2-7	many	TRBV11-2
ASRIEPGVAF	TRBJ1-1	NA	TRBV5-1
ASSPPGRRNTEAF	TRBJ1-1	NA	TRBV9
ASSSDRSRANVLT	TRBJ2-6	NA	TRBV7-9
ASSERLAGDTGELF	TRBJ2-2	NA	TRBV6-1
ASSLVGRANTGELF	TRBJ2-2	many	TRBV7-8
ASSSGTLNTGELF	TRBJ2-2	few	TRBV6-1
ATSRGDRNEKLF	TRBJ1-4	many	TRBV15
ASFDRAGGAF	TRBJ1-1	few	TRBV6-1
SAKGTGANYGYT	TRBJ1-2	many	TRBV20-1
ASSYWAGVSGNTIY	TRBJ1-3	many	TRBV6-5
ASSTDRALHIQY	TRBJ2-4	NA	TRBV6-1
ASSQVVAGGDGYT	TRBJ1-2	NA	TRBV4-2
ASSFLTGNTEAF	TRBJ1-1	many	TRBV7-9
ASRGAGTVGGYT	TRBJ1-2	NA	TRBV6-1
TISEPKPPNYEQY	TRBJ2-7	NA	TRBV10-3
ASSGGARDTQY	TRBJ2-3	NA	TRBV27
ASSELPQGNNQPQH	TRBJ1-5	many	TRBV6-1
ASSLNRDRLYGGF	TRBJ2-1	once	TRBV7-9
ASRVDWYNEQF	TRBJ2-1	many	TRBV6-2/TRBV6-3
ASSQVHGGSADTQY	TRBJ2-3	few	TRBV4-1
SARDTRPSGREETQY	TRBJ2-5	many	TRBV20-1
ASSTDRGVNIQY	TRBJ2-4	many	TRBV7-9
TSRQQLTSGSDDEQF	TRBJ2-1	many	TRBV2
ATRRRGLSYEQY	TRBJ2-7	many	TRBV12-3/TRBV12-4
ASSSGQGMNTEAF	TRBJ1-1	NA	TRBV27
AWSRGHEQY	TRBJ2-7	many	TRBV30
ASSVLDRSNEQF	TRBJ2-1	many	TRBV18
ATSDPTALDTQY	TRBJ2-3	many	TRBV24-1
ASSLDIANQPQH	TRBJ1-5	many	TRBV7-9
ASSFISNTGELF	TRBJ2-2	once	TRBV5-1
AISVMWTSGGYEQY	TRBJ2-7	many	TRBV10-3
ASSFGGLEFTGELF	TRBJ2-2	few	TRBV27
ASSLGLAGGSDTQY	TRBJ2-3	many	TRBV13
SAVSGSSYEQY	TRBJ2-7	NA	TRBV20-1
ASRLTGRGQETQY	TRBJ2-5	few	TRBV14
ARTLAGAGDTQY	TRBJ2-3	many	TRBV2
ASSRDRLYGYT	TRBJ1-2	many	TRBV5-6
ASSIGQGHYEQY	TRBJ2-7	many	TRBV27
ASSMAASGNTIY	TRBJ1-3	few	TRBV19
ASSRPRRGGWVDTQY	TRBJ2-3	once	TRBV6-1
ASRGGRTYEQY	TRBJ2-7	few	TRBV5-1
ATGATGDESYNSPLH	TRBJ1-6	NA	TRBV10-2
ATSRDRGEETQY	TRBJ2-5	few	TRBV15
ASRSGGEAF	TRBJ1-1	NA	TRBV6-1
SADPTEAYEQY	TRBJ2-7	many	TRBV20-1
SATGQGRDKF	TRBJ2-1	NA	TRBV20-1
ASSPRTEYNSPLH	TRBJ1-6	NA	TRBV19
ARVRDADTQY	TRBJ2-3	many	TRBV2
ASSLGGADEQF	TRBJ2-1	many	TRBV7-8
AWNPGLVTDTQY	TRBJ2-3	many	TRBV30
ASRSTNYGYT	TRBJ1-2	many	TRBV7-2
ASSEGPGRGGSYEQY	TRBJ2-7	few	TRBV10-2